Described below is a single T cell receptor beta chain sequence and its context. The source of the sample is a study of CD8 T cells in Susac syndrome. RNA was extracted with the RNeasy kit, and a quantity of roughly 0.5 to 1 ug was reverse transcribed using random hexamers. Coverage of TCR beta CDR3 amplification by immunoSEQ multiplex PCR extended to 54 Vbeta and 13 Jbeta. TCRdb reprocessed the immunoSEQ multiplex PCR reads with MiXCR, giving one entry per CDR3 protein. This table holds approximately 70,000 distinct CDR3 sequences, 85% to 95% found once. Bulk CD8+ and CD4+ cells came from magnetic negative isolation; CD8+ TEMRA by FACS. The V and J ends lost 5 bases and 0 bases respectively, with 14 bases between them. In germline, CDR1 is LNHNV, CDR2 YYDKDF (reference sequence). The length of the CDR3 is 15 residues.

This clonotype was sampled from a human donor in good health. The sequenced sample consisted of CD8+ T cells from PBMCs. This rearrangement joins TRBV15 to TRBJ2-7, with D uncertain. CDR3 amino acids: CATSVVTVSSYEQYF. The CDR3 DNA follows: TGTGCCACCAGCGTCGTTACGGTGAGCTCCTACGAGCAGTACTTC.